The T cell receptor beta chain described here comes from a study of vaccination and CD4 T cells after COVID-19. Looking at the study overall: Recovered-phase convalescent patients showed SARS-CoV-2 positivity by nasal swab PCR; nine were mild, one severe. The convalescent group had six males, four females, seven Caucasians, two Asians, one multiracial.

Documented treatment: roughly nine-day PBMC culture with coronavirus spike peptide pools or control peptides (ViraFEST assay). Sequence data for DNA of cultured CD4+ T cells were generated by the Oncomine TCR Beta short-read assay. A single record per CDR3 protein comes from TCRdb applying MiXCR to the PCR reads. The sample lists about 14,000 distinct CDR3 sequences; around 60% were seen once. With respect to this clonotype: Antigen: not known. Mismatch with germline at one junction end may stem from a read error.

This CDR3 is built from 16 residues. From germline, CDR1 is SSHAT and CDR2 FNYEAQ (reference sequence). The rearrangement joins TRBV7-7 to TRBJ2-5; 14 nucleotides align to TRBD2. This receptor was taken from a human donor who had recovered from COVID-19. Source material: CD4+ T cells from blood, cultured in vitro. CDR3 coding DNA: TGTGCTAGCAGCACCGGGACTAGCGGGAGCCAAGAGACCCAGTACTTC. Residues: CASSTGTSGSQETQYF.